The 13 T cell receptor beta chains below were found in one sample sequenced in a study of cytomegalovirus exposure and HLA in healthy donors. The PCR employed 60 Vbeta primers together with 13 Jbeta primers. TCRdb's table, derived via immunoSEQ multiplex PCR, lists solely in-frame clones and lacks some. Seen here are under 200,000 clones, approximately 84% observed once, and the top ten hold roughly 7%. The source material was PBMCs. The receptors shown here come from a woman in her thirties or forties in good health and CMV-seropositive.

The DNA of the CDR3 is TGTGCCACCAGCAGAGATGGGACAGGGGTATACGAGCAGTACTTC. It encodes CATSRDGTGVYEQYF. The rearrangement links TRBV15 to TRBJ2-5; 10 nucleotides align to TRBD1. The DNA end lines up better with TRBJ2-7; the J call may be wrong. Germline loops: CDR1 LNHNV, CDR2 YYDKDF (reference sequence). The CDR3 runs to 15 residues.

In its sample, this clone was seen once. The rearrangement links TRBV19 to TRBJ2-2, with D possibly TRBD1 on 6 matching bases. This CDR3 is built from 14 residues. Between the trimmed V and J ends, which lost 3 bases and 7 bases, there was a span of 12 bases. Looked up from germline, CDR1 is LNHDA and CDR2 is SQIVND (reference sequence). CDR3 DNA: TGTGCCAGTAGTATCGGACAGTTCGACGGGGAGCTGTTTTTT. Encoded protein: CASSIGQFDGELFF.

V and J are TRBV2 and TRBJ2-7; tentatively, D is TRBD1 (7 bases). Germline assignment: CDR1 SNHLY and CDR2 FYNNEI. This CDR3 spans 13 amino acids. V shed 8 bases and J shed 3 bases, with 14 bases lying between them. CDR3 bases: TGTGCCAGCGGAGGCAGGGGGGACTACGAGCAGTACTTC. It translates to CASGGRGDYEQYF.

The chain joins TRBV6-1 to TRBJ1-5; tentative D call: TRBD1 (6 bases). Between the trimmed V and J ends, which lost 4 bases and 0 bases, there was a span of 10 bases. The length of the CDR3 is 15 residues. Per the germline V gene, CDR1 is MNHNS and CDR2 is SASEGT. For the CDR3, the DNA is TGTGCCAGCAGTGGACAGGTCTATAGCAATCAGCCCCAGCATTTT. Translation gives CASSGQVYSNQPQHF.

Only a few counts were recorded for this clone. The chain couples TRBV4-3 to TRBJ1-2; 7 bases align to TRBD1. The V gene's germline CDR1 is LGHNA and CDR2 YSLEER. With 0 bases clipped from V and 8 bases from J, the junction kept 6 bases outside the gene matches. The CDR3 spans 14 residues. The CDR3 DNA sequence: TGCGCCAGCAGCCAAGATCGAGGGGGCTGGGGCTACACCTTC. Translated, it gives CASSQDRGGWGYTF.

CDR3 amino acids: CAIRLAGNAGELFF. CDR3 bases: TGTGCCATAAGGCTAGCGGGCAACGCCGGGGAGCTGTTTTTT. This rearrangement joins TRBV10-3 to TRBJ2-2; the match to TRBD2 covers 8 bases. After removal of 9 bases from V and 6 bases from J, the junction contained 9 bases not matched to a gene. The CDR3 is made up of 14 amino acids. The germline gives CDR1 ENHRY, CDR2 SYGVKD.

The rearrangement links TRBV11-2 to TRBJ1-5; D uncertain. Per the germline V gene, CDR1 is SGHAT and CDR2 is FQNNGV. V lost 1 base, J lost 5 bases, and 6 bases lay in between. The CDR3 has 13 residues. The CDR3 is CASSLAVDQPQHF. CDR3 DNA sequence: TGTGCCAGCAGCTTAGCGGTGGATCAGCCCCAGCATTTT.

This clone was seen more than once but under ten times. The chain employs TRBV6-6 and TRBJ1-6; 7 bases agree with TRBD1. CDR1 and CDR2 (germline): MNHNY, SVGAGI (reference sequence). J lost 10 bases, V lost 10 bases, and 10 bases had no gene match. This CDR3 is built from 13 residues. As DNA, the CDR3 is TGTGCCACCTGGGCAGGGGGAAGATCACCCCTCCACTTT. Translating gives CATWAGGRSPLHF.

The rearrangement uses TRBV6-5 and TRBJ1-6; TRBD1 is a possible D gene (6 bases). The germline V gene encodes CDR1 MNHEY and CDR2 SVGAGI. CDR3 size: 15 residues. The V and J ends lost 4 bases and 8 bases respectively, with 15 bases between them. The CDR3 reads CASSSRLQGYSPLHF. CDR3 nucleotide sequence: TGTGCCAGCAGTTCCCGCCTACAGGGTTATTCACCCCTCCACTTT.

This clone was seen a few times. The chain links TRBV19 to TRBJ1-6; TRBD1 matches at 8 bases. The CDR3 totals 15 residues. The J segment lost 8 bases and the V segment lost 6 bases, leaving 9 bases of the junction unmatched. The germline V gene encodes CDR1 LNHDA and CDR2 SQIVND (reference sequence). CDR3 nucleotide sequence: TGTGCCAGTAGCGCAGGGGGCGCATTCGATTCACCCCTCCACTTT. It encodes CASSAGGAFDSPLHF.

This chain joins TRBV30 and TRBJ2-3; TRBD2 matches 10 bases. The CDR3 is 15 residues long. The junction had 11 bases not matched to a gene; V was cut back by 5 bases and J by 6 bases. Looked up from germline, CDR1 is GTSNPN and CDR2 is SVGIG (reference sequence). CDR3 in DNA: TGTGCCTGGGGAAGGACTAGCGGACTTGGTGATACGCAGTATTTT. Protein: CAWGRTSGLGDTQYF.

The V and J genes are TRBV7-2 and TRBJ1-2; 9 positions agree with TRBD1. This CDR3 spans 12 amino acids. V lost 5 bases, J lost 10 bases, and 5 bases stayed unmatched. The germline gives CDR1 SGHTA, CDR2 FQGNSA. The CDR3 is CASSRTGDSYTF. The CDR3 DNA follows: TGTGCCAGCAGCCGGACAGGGGATTCCTACACCTTC.

This clone was detected only a few times. The genes are TRBV28 and TRBJ1-2; D gene ambiguous. Germline V lookup: CDR1 MDHEN, CDR2 SYDVKM. Trimming took 6 bases from V and 6 from J, leaving 14 bases between them. The CDR3 totals 13 residues. The CDR3 bases are TGTGCCAGCAGGCGGGTGGGAGGGAATGGCTACACCTTC. This translates into CASRRVGGNGYTF.